This T cell receptor (beta chain) was captured by sequencing in a study of blood T cell repertoires in COVID-19. Trimming removed 3 bases from V and 0 bases from J, with 9 bases in between. The CDR3 totals 14 residues. Germline CDR1 reads SQVTM; CDR2 reads ANQGSEA. Assay used: immunoSEQ multiplex PCR; TCRdb lists only in-frame clones, some missing. Of 300,000 to 350,000 clones listed, over 70% are singletons. The chain uses TRBV29-1 and TRBJ2-1; weak D call: TRBD2 (6 bases). This sequence originates from a man under 40 who had recovered from COVID-19. The specimen sequenced was PBMCs or T cells enriched from blood (not recorded which). DNA for the CDR3: TGCAGCGTTGAGGAGGGTCCCTCCTACAATGAGCAGTTCTTC. As protein: CSVEEGPSYNEQFF.